This entry concerns a single T cell receptor beta chain. Primers included in the PCR were 60 Vbeta and 13 Jbeta primers. Data came from immunoSEQ multiplex PCR; TCRdb stores just in-frame clones and leaves some out. The sample lists 200,000 or so clones; around 82% were seen once. V was clipped by 0 bases and J by 5 bases, with 20 bases between them. Per germline, CDR1 SGHAT and CDR2 FQNNGV. The CDR3 length is 17 residues. The data stem from a study of cytomegalovirus exposure and HLA in healthy donors. The gene calls are TRBV11-2 and TRBJ2-7; D not resolved. The sample comprised PBMCs. The source of this sequence is a boy between 10 and 17 years old in good health and CMV-seronegative. CDR3 region: CASSLEPGRPKIDEQYF. The CDR3, as DNA: TGTGCCAGCAGCTTAGAGCCGGGTCGGCCTAAGATCGACGAGCAGTACTTC.